The clone carrying this T cell receptor (beta chain) is medium-sized (0.01 to 0.1%) within its sample. Its specificity is not known. CDR3 length: 12 amino acids. CDR1 and CDR2 (germline): SQVTM, ANQGSEA. Trimming left V 8 bases short and J 7 bases short, with 18 bases between. Co-extracted RNA and DNA came from roughly 20-30 mg of unsorted bulk tissue. Patients showed chronic HBV infection and an absence of prior treatment. This record belongs to a study of tumor-infiltrating lymphocytes in primary liver carcinoma. The overall study: Patients comprised men and women whose ages fell between 30 and 69 years. Tumor staging was T1-T3 N0M0; sizes spanned 4.2 to 10 cm across. Study-level points and caveats: Paired tumor-adjacent and tumor-blood samples overlapped less than tumor region pairs did.

From 400 to 550 ng total RNA, TCR beta cDNA was generated with a primer in the constant region. Investigators got TCR beta libraries out of three nested multiplex PCR rounds, done with slightly modified ARM-PCR. Use of TRBV1-TRBV30 forward primers with a C-beta reverse primer characterized the first two PCR rounds, which lasted ten to eleven cycles each. TCRdb itself ran the multiplex PCR reads through MiXCR, one entry per CDR3 protein. The sample lists around 88,000 distinct CDR3 sequences; 55% to 75% were seen once. The chain links TRBV29-1 to TRBJ2-7; a weak D match, TRBD2 (5 bases). Sample: tumor-adjacent normal liver tissue. The receptor was derived from a man aged 40-55 years with primary liver carcinoma and hepatitis B virus infection. The CDR3 reads CSSWLNSGEQYF. The CDR3 DNA is TGCAGCTCGTGGCTGAATTCGGGAGAGCAGTACTTC.